Here is one T cell receptor (beta chain) with its context. The CDR3 is 17 residues long. Germline assignment: CDR1 SGHDT and CDR2 YYEEEE. Unmatched junction bases numbered 10, after V lost 0 bases and J lost 3 bases. These data belong to a study of blood T cell repertoires in COVID-19. About the study: Researchers got acute and convalescent COVID-19 samples from the United States, Italy and Spain. Sources were T cells, B-cell-depleted T cells, or PBMCs; the material itself was cDNA or gDNA.

The protocol was immunoSEQ multiplex PCR, while the TCRdb copy is restricted to in-frame clones and leaves out a portion. The repertoire holds roughly 20,000 clones, with 79% as singletons. The receptor was isolated from a man older than 75 with acute or convalescent COVID-19. The sample consisted of peripheral blood. The chain couples TRBV5-6 to TRBJ1-1, with 8 positions matching TRBD1. The CDR3 spells CASSLVPGRGLYTEAFF. The CDR3 DNA follows: TGTGCCAGCAGCTTGGTCCCCGGCAGGGGGCTTTACACTGAAGCTTTCTTT.